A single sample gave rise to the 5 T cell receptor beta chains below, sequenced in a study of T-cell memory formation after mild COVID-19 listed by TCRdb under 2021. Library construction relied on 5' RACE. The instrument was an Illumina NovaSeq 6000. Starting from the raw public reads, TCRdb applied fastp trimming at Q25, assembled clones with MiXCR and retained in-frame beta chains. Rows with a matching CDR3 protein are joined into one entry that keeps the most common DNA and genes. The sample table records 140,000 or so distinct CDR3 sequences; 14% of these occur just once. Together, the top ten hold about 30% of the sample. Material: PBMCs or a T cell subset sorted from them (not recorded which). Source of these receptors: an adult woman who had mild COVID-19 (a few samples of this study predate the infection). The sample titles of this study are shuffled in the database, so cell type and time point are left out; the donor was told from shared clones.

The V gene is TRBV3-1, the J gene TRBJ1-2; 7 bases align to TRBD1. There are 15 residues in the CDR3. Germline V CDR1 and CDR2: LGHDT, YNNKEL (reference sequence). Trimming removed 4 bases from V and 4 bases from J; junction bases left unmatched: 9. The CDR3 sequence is CASSPPGDSVYGYTF. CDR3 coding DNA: TGTGCCAGCAGCCCCCCGGGGGACAGTGTCTATGGCTACACCTTC.

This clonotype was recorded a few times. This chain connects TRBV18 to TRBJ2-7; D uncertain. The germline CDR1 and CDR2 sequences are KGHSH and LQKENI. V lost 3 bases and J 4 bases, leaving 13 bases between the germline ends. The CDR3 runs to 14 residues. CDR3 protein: CASSPTSTPYEQYF. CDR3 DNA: TGTGCCAGCTCACCGACTTCGACCCCTTACGAGCAGTACTTC.

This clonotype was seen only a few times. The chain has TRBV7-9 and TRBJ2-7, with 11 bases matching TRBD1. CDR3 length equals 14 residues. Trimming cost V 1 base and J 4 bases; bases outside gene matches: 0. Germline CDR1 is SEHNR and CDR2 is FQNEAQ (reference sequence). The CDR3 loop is CASSLGDRGYEQYF. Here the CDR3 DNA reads TGTGCCAGCAGCTTAGGGGACAGGGGGTACGAGCAGTACTTC.

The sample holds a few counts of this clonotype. The CDR3 protein is CSVEETSGNEQFF. The CDR3 DNA follows: TGCAGCGTTGAAGAGACGAGCGGGAATGAGCAGTTCTTC. J is TRBJ2-1 and V is TRBV29-1, with D maybe TRBD2 (6 bases). Trimming took 0 bases from V and 7 from J, leaving 10 bases between them. The CDR3 consists of 13 residues. Germline CDR1 SQVTM, CDR2 ANQGSEA.

DNA of the CDR3: TGTGCCAGCAGCCCCGGGACAGCGTCTCGGACTGAAGCTTTCTTT. This sequence encodes CASSPGTASRTEAFF. The rearrangement links TRBV3-1 to TRBJ1-1, with TRBD1 matching over 7 bases. Germline CDR1 is LGHDT and CDR2 is YNNKEL (reference sequence). This CDR3 spans 15 amino acids. With V trimmed by 4 bases and J by 5 bases, 10 bases remained unmatched.